This entry features one TCR beta chain sequence. This entry comes from a study of blood T cell repertoires in COVID-19. Study in general: The origin of the acute and convalescent COVID-19 samples was the United States, Italy and Spain. PBMCs, B-cell-depleted T cells, or T cells were the source of the cDNA or gDNA that made up the material.

Original analysis: Estimation of nucleated cell counts relied on the amplification of reference gene primers. Produced via immunoSEQ multiplex PCR; TCRdb's table is partial and in-frame only. V, J and clone size are taken as reported in that table, and D and trimming were inferred from the DNA itself. The sample has 150,000 to 200,000 clones, under 90% seen once. Trimming pared 4 bases from V and 1 base from J, leaving 8 bases between. From germline, CDR1 is MNHNY and CDR2 SVGAGI (reference sequence). CDR3 size: 13 residues. V and J are TRBV6-6 and TRBJ2-7; D unclear. This TCR was sampled from a man aged 50-59 years who had recovered from COVID-19. The source material was PBMCs or T cells enriched from blood (not recorded which). The CDR3 DNA is TGTGCCAGCAGTTCGATGGCTTCCTACGAGCAGTACTTC. This translates into CASSSMASYEQYF.